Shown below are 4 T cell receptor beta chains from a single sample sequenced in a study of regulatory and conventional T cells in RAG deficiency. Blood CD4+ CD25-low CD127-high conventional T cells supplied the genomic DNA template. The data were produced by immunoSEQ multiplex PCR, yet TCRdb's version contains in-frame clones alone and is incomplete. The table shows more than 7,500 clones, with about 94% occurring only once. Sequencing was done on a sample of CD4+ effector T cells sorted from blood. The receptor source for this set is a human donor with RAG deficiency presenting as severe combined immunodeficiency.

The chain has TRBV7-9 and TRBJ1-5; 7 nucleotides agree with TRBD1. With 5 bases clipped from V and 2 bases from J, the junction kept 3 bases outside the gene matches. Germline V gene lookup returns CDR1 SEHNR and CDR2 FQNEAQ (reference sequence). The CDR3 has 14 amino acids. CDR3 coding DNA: TGTGCCAGCAGCCCAGGACAGGGCAATCAGCCCCAGCATTTT. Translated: CASSPGQGNQPQHF.

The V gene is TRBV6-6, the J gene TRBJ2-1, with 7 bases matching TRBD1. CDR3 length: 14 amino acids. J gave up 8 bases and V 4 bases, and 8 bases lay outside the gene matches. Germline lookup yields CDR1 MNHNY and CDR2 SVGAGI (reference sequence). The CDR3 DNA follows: TGTGCCAGCAGTTTATACAGGGGAGAGGATGAGCAGTTCTTC. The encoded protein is CASSLYRGEDEQFF.

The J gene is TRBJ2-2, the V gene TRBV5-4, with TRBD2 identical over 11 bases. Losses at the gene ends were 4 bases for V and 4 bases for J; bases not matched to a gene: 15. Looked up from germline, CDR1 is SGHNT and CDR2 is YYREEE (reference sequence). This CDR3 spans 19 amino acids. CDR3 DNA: TGTGCCAGCAGCCTCACCAGGCGTAGCGGGAGGGCCGTCACCGGGGAGCTGTTTTTT. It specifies CASSLTRRSGRAVTGELFF.

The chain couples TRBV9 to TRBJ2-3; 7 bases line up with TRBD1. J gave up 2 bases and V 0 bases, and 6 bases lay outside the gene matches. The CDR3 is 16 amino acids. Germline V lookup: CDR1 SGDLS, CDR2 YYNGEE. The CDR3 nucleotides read TGTGCCAGCAGCGTAGGTGCAGGGGGTTACACAGATACGCAGTATTTT. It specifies CASSVGAGGYTDTQYF.